This is a list of T cell receptor beta chains from one sample in a study of PD-1 blockade in classical Hodgkin lymphoma. Profiled with immunoSEQ multiplex PCR; TCRdb holds only in-frame clones, not every one. The table lists 35,000 to 50,000 clones, approximately 79% of them singletons. The sequences come from peripheral blood mononuclear cells (PBMCs), collected before the second cycle of nivolumab. Receptors originate from a human donor with classical Hodgkin lymphoma. Each CDR3 is given with its conserved first and last residue. A D gene is named only where the DNA matches it firmly. Clone size, where shown, is once, few, many, or a class for clones that have expanded.

J: TRBJ2-7
D: .
length: 15
size: few
V: TRBV27
DNA: TGTGCCAGCAGTTTAAAACTAGTGTTTGCCTACGAGCAGTACTTC
CDR3: CASSLKLVFAYEQYF

J: TRBJ2-5
D: TRBD2
length: 15
size: .
V: TRBV6-6
DNA: TGTGCCAGCAGCACCCTGGGGACTAGGGGGGAGACCCAGTACTTC
CDR3: CASSTLGTRGETQYF

J: TRBJ2-2
D: .
length: 13
size: .
V: TRBV5-4
DNA: TGTGCCAGCAGCTTGGGAGACACCGGGGAGCTGTTTTTT
CDR3: CASSLGDTGELFF

J: TRBJ2-2
D: .
length: 16
size: .
V: TRBV9
DNA: TGTGCCAGCAGCGTAAGCACAGCCCCGAACACCGGGGAGCTGTTTTTT
CDR3: CASSVSTAPNTGELFF

J: TRBJ2-7
D: .
length: 15
size: .
V: TRBV28
DNA: TGTGCCAGCAGATTTGATACGGGTGGCTCCTACGAGCAGTACTTC
CDR3: CASRFDTGGSYEQYF

J: TRBJ2-1
D: .
length: 17
size: .
V: TRBV7-2
DNA: TGTGCCAGCAGCTTAGCGCGTTTGGGGGCGGGATACAGTGAGCAGTTCTTC
CDR3: CASSLARLGAGYSEQFF

J: TRBJ2-2
D: .
length: 13
size: .
V: TRBV19
DNA: TGTGCCAGTACCTATGACTTCACCGGGGAGCTGTTTTTT
CDR3: CASTYDFTGELFF

J: TRBJ2-3
D: .
length: 13
size: .
V: TRBV10-3
DNA: TGTGCCATCAGGAGGGAGGTGCCAGATACGCAGTATTTT
CDR3: CAIRREVPDTQYF

J: TRBJ1-1
D: .
length: 11
size: .
V: TRBV29-1
DNA: TGCAGCGTTGAAATAGCGGGGATGCCTTTCTTT
CDR3: CSVEIAGMPFF

J: TRBJ2-7
D: TRBD1
length: 12
size: few
V: TRBV29-1
DNA: TGCAGCGCCCGTGGGGACAGAAACGAGCAGTACTTC
CDR3: CSARGDRNEQYF

J: TRBJ2-3
D: .
length: 14
size: .
V: TRBV11-3
DNA: TGTGCCAGCAGCCCGATCTCCGCACAGGATACGCAGTATTTT
CDR3: CASSPISAQDTQYF

J: TRBJ1-1
D: .
length: 13
size: .
V: TRBV4-1
DNA: TGCGCCAGCAGCCGAAGCAGGGACACTGAAGCTTTCTTT
CDR3: CASSRSRDTEAFF

J: TRBJ1-2
D: TRBD1
length: 13
size: .
V: TRBV30
DNA: TGTGCCTGGAGTTTGACAGGGAGGGATGGCTACACCTTC
CDR3: CAWSLTGRDGYTF

J: TRBJ1-2
D: .
length: 14
size: .
V: TRBV10-3
DNA: TGTGCCATCAGTGACGGCAGAGCTAACTATGGCTACACCTTC
CDR3: CAISDGRANYGYTF

J: TRBJ2-7
D: .
length: 10
size: .
V: TRBV2
DNA: TGTGCCACCCGTCTCTACGAGCAGTACTTC
CDR3: CATRLYEQYF

J: TRBJ1-2
D: .
length: 15
size: once
V: TRBV28
DNA: TGTGCCAGCAGGTTGTCATTTGGGTCCCTGGATGGCTACACCTTC
CDR3: CASRLSFGSLDGYTF

J: TRBJ2-6
D: TRBD1
length: 19
size: .
V: TRBV2
DNA: TGTGCCAGCAGTAGGTCCGGGGGGACAGGGTTTCGAGGGGCCAACGTCCTGACTTTC
CDR3: CASSRSGGTGFRGANVLTF

J: TRBJ1-5
D: .
length: 13
size: .
V: TRBV7-6
DNA: TGTGCCAGCAGCTTAGGCGGGGATCAGCCCCAGCATTTT
CDR3: CASSLGGDQPQHF

J: TRBJ1-5
D: .
length: 15
size: .
V: TRBV2
DNA: TGTGCCAGCAGTGGAGGAAGGGGAAACAATCAGCCCCAGCATTTT
CDR3: CASSGGRGNNQPQHF

J: TRBJ2-3
D: .
length: 13
size: .
V: TRBV27
DNA: TGTGCCAGCAGTTTAACTTCCGGGGCCGCGCAGTATTTT
CDR3: CASSLTSGAAQYF

J: TRBJ2-7
D: TRBD2
length: 17
size: .
V: TRBV27
DNA: TGTGCCAGCAGTTTGCCGGGACTAGCGGGAGGACCGAGGGAGCAGTACTTC
CDR3: CASSLPGLAGGPREQYF

J: TRBJ2-7
D: .
length: 14
size: .
V: TRBV9
DNA: TGTGCCAGCAGCGTCGAGGGAAACAGGGACGAGCAGTACTTC
CDR3: CASSVEGNRDEQYF

J: TRBJ1-5
D: TRBD1
length: 17
size: .
V: TRBV19
DNA: TGTGCCAGTTGCGGACAGGCCCGCACCTTCGGCAATCAGCCCCAGCATTTT
CDR3: CASCGQARTFGNQPQHF

J: TRBJ2-4
D: .
length: 12
size: .
V: TRBV6-1
DNA: TGTGCCAGCAGTCCTGGACCCCCTATGGTGTACTTC
CDR3: CASSPGPPMVYF

J: TRBJ2-5
D: .
length: 15
size: .
V: TRBV5-1
DNA: TGCGCCAGCAGCTTGTATCGGGGACACCTAGAGACCCAGTACTTC
CDR3: CASSLYRGHLETQYF

J: TRBJ1-2
D: .
length: 14
size: .
V: TRBV10-3
DNA: TGTGCCATCAGGGAGACACAGGGAAATTATGGCTACACCTTC
CDR3: CAIRETQGNYGYTF

J: TRBJ2-1
D: TRBD2
length: 14
size: .
V: TRBV27
DNA: TGTGCCACCCGAACGGGGGGAGGTTACAATGAGCAGTTCTTC
CDR3: CATRTGGGYNEQFF

J: TRBJ1-1
D: .
length: 12
size: .
V: TRBV6-5
DNA: TGTGCCAGCAGTTTAGACAACACTGAAGCTTTCTTT
CDR3: CASSLDNTEAFF

J: TRBJ1-4
D: .
length: 16
size: .
V: TRBV12-2
DNA: TGTGCAAGTCCCCCACAACTACGGGGGGCGTATGAAAAACTGTTTTTT
CDR3: CASPPQLRGAYEKLFF

J: TRBJ2-2
D: TRBD2
length: 17
size: .
V: TRBV29-1
DNA: TGCAGCGTTGATACCACTAGCGGGAAGAGGTCCACCGGGGAGCTGTTTTTT
CDR3: CSVDTTSGKRSTGELFF

J: TRBJ2-2
D: .
length: 13
size: .
V: TRBV5-4
DNA: TGTGCCAGCAGCTCGAGTTATCCCGGGGAGCTGTTTTTT
CDR3: CASSSSYPGELFF

J: TRBJ2-3
D: TRBD2
length: 18
size: .
V: TRBV9
DNA: TGTGCCAGCAGCGTAGGGTTAGTTAGCGGGGGGTCAACAGATACGCAGTATTTT
CDR3: CASSVGLVSGGSTDTQYF

J: TRBJ1-5
D: .
length: 16
size: .
V: TRBV7-3
DNA: TGTGCCAGCAGCCCCAGCGGGCAGCCTGGTAATCAGCCCCAGCATTTT
CDR3: CASSPSGQPGNQPQHF

J: TRBJ2-7
D: .
length: 14
size: .
V: TRBV5-6
DNA: TGTGCCAGCAGCGCCACTGACGGGTTCTACGAGCAGTACTTC
CDR3: CASSATDGFYEQYF

J: TRBJ2-1
D: TRBD2
length: 14
size: .
V: TRBV7-9
DNA: TGTGCCAGCAGGCTAGCGGGCTCCTACAATGAGCAGTTCTTC
CDR3: CASRLAGSYNEQFF

J: TRBJ2-3
D: TRBD2
length: 16
size: .
V: TRBV4-2
DNA: TGTGCCAGCAGCCAAGATCGACGACTAGCTTCAGATACGCAGTATTTT
CDR3: CASSQDRRLASDTQYF

J: TRBJ2-7
D: TRBD1
length: 14
size: .
V: TRBV7-9
DNA: TGTGCCAGCAGCTTAGGGACAGGGTTCTACGAGCAGTACTTT
CDR3: CASSLGTGFYEQYF

J: TRBJ1-3
D: TRBD1
length: 14
size: .
V: TRBV29-1
DNA: TGCAGCGTTGTAGAGGGGGCTTCTGGAAACACCATATATTTT
CDR3: CSVVEGASGNTIYF

J: TRBJ2-7
D: TRBD2
length: 15
size: .
V: TRBV27
DNA: TGTGCCAGCAGCACGGGACTAGCGGGACTCTACGAGCAGTACTTC
CDR3: CASSTGLAGLYEQYF